This T cell receptor beta chain stems from a study of blood T cell repertoires in COVID-19. The data were produced by immunoSEQ multiplex PCR, yet TCRdb's version contains in-frame clones alone and is incomplete. Of some 130,000 clones in the sample, 80% were seen once. The CDR3 length is 16 residues. The junction had 8 bases not matched to a gene; V was cut back by 7 bases and J by 3 bases. CDR1 and CDR2 from the germline V gene are MDHEN and SYDVKM. Sequenced material: peripheral blood. This receptor was taken from an older man with acute or convalescent COVID-19. This sequence joins TRBV28 and TRBJ1-6, with 8 bases lining up with TRBD1. The CDR3 reads CASNSPTGGYNSPLHF. DNA of the CDR3: TGTGCCAGCAACTCCCCCACAGGGGGCTATAATTCACCCCTCCACTTT.